These 8 T cell receptor beta chains share one sample of origin, sequenced in a study of cytomegalovirus exposure and HLA in healthy donors. With 60 Vbeta and 13 Jbeta primers, the PCR was carried out. TCRdb's copy holds only in-frame clones and misses some; the assay was immunoSEQ multiplex PCR. The sample contains roughly 160,000 clones, 84% of which appear only once. The material sequenced was PBMCs. These receptor sequences come from a man aged 30 to 45 in good health and CMV-seronegative.

This chain links TRBV12-5 with TRBJ1-2; D uncertain. V was cut by 0 bases and J by 0 bases, with 11 bases left in between. CDR1 and CDR2 (germline): LGHNT, FRNRAP. This CDR3 has 16 amino acids. The CDR3 nucleotides read TGTGCTAGTGGTTTGGTACATGGAGAACCTAACTATGGCTACACCTTC. Translation: CASGLVHGEPNYGYTF.

This chain uses TRBV2 with TRBJ1-5; the match to TRBD1 covers 7 bases. The CDR3 runs 13 residues. Trimming at V came to 6 bases and at J to 10 bases, leaving 9 bases not matched to a gene. Germline lookup yields CDR1 SNHLY and CDR2 FYNNEI. CDR3 DNA: TGTGCCAGCAGAAATCGACAGGGTGGCCCCCAGCATTTT. It specifies CASRNRQGGPQHF. Looking up the rest from reference TRBV2 and TRBJ1-5 gives the full variable domain: EPEVTQTPSHQVTQMGQEVILRCVPISNHLYFYWYRQILGQKVEFLVSFYNNEISEKSEIFDDQFSVERPDGSNFTLKIRSTKLEDSAMYFCASRNRQGGPQHFGDGTRLSIL.

Only a few counts were recorded for this clone. This chain uses TRBV7-2 with TRBJ2-3, with TRBD2 matching 7 bases. Trimming at V came to 5 bases and at J to 2 bases, leaving 4 bases not matched to a gene. Per germline, CDR1 SGHTA and CDR2 FQGNSA. The CDR3 is 14 amino acids. The CDR3 DNA sequence: TGTGCCAGCAGCCCGGGACTACACACAGATACGCAGTATTTT. Protein: CASSPGLHTDTQYF. Supplemented by reference TRBV7-2 and TRBJ2-3, the full variable domain reads GAGVSQSPSNKVTEKGKDVELRCDPISGHTALYWYRQSLGQGLEFLIYFQGNSAPDKSGLPSDRFSAERTGGSVSTLTIQRTQQEDSAVYLCASSPGLHTDTQYFGPGTRLTVL.

This sequence joins TRBV19 and TRBJ1-5; 9 bases agree with TRBD1. Trimming cost V 5 bases and J 3 bases; bases outside gene matches: 5. CDR3 length: 15 residues. Germline CDR1 LNHDA, CDR2 SQIVND (reference sequence). The CDR3 region has the DNA TGTGCCAGTAGTGGGACAGGGCTGATCAATCAGCCCCAGCATTTT. Protein sequence: CASSGTGLINQPQHF. The variable domain in full, with the rest retrieved from reference TRBV19 and TRBJ1-5, is DGGITQSPKYLFRKEGQNVTLSCEQNLNHDAMYWYRQDPGQGLRLIYYSQIVNDFQKGDIAEGYSVSREKKESFPLTVTSAQKNPTAFYLCASSGTGLINQPQHFGDGTRLSIL.

This chain links TRBV2 with TRBJ2-1; D may be TRBD2 (5 bases). CDR3 length equals 14 residues. The germline V gene encodes CDR1 SNHLY and CDR2 FYNNEI. V dropped 2 bases and J dropped 6 bases, with 11 bases sitting between them. Here the CDR3 reads CASSETSAGNEQFF. For the CDR3, the DNA is TGTGCCAGCAGTGAAACAAGCGCGGGCAATGAGCAGTTCTTC.

The V gene is TRBV29-1, the J gene TRBJ2-7; D perhaps matches TRBD1 (6 bases). The V gene lost 4 bases and the J gene lost 2 bases, with 15 bases spanning the gap. Germline V gene lookup returns CDR1 SQVTM and CDR2 ANQGSEA. The CDR3 contains 14 residues. The DNA of the CDR3 is TGCAGCGTTGTCAGGGGCGTTAAGCCCTACGAGCAGTACTTC. Its translation is CSVVRGVKPYEQYF.

The chain carries TRBV27 and TRBJ2-1, with D possibly being TRBD2 (5 bases). The germline V gene has CDR1 MNHEY and CDR2 SMNVEV (reference sequence). The V end lost 2 bases, the J end lost 0 bases, and 17 bases lay between the germline ends. The length of the CDR3 is 18 residues. The CDR3 protein is CASSLASIREISYNEQFF. The CDR3 DNA is TGTGCCAGCAGTTTAGCTTCGATCCGGGAAATCTCCTACAATGAGCAGTTCTTC.

This chain connects TRBV19 to TRBJ1-6, with a weak D call TRBD1 (5 bases). CDR1 LNHDA and CDR2 SQIVND come from the germline V gene (reference sequence). V was pared by 3 bases and J by 1 base, with 10 bases between. The CDR3 contains 16 residues. The CDR3 nucleotides are TGTGCCAGTAGTATGCCGACAGCATCCTATAATTCACCCCTCCACTTT. Translation gives CASSMPTASYNSPLHF.